This T cell receptor (beta chain) is from a study of molecular identifiers for immune sequencing clone quantification. Previously published methods and listed TCR primers were used for the bulk TCR libraries. A single record per CDR3 protein comes from TCRdb applying MiXCR to the PCR reads. The repertoire holds around 480,000 distinct CDR3 sequences, with about 22% as singletons. Ten or more counts support this clonotype. Libraries of naive CD8 cells were prepared from 20,000 to 1,000,000 sorted cells using 10%, 30% or 50% RNA. Sorting recovered naive CD8 T cells on a CD8+CD4-CCR7+CD45RA+ profile. The sequence derives from a human donor in good health. Some libraries in this study had Jurkat cell RNA spiked in. The sample taken for sequencing was naive CD8+ T cells from blood, with Jurkat cell RNA spiked in. The subset is: FACS-sorted CD8+CD4-CCR7+CD45RA+ naive T cells.

The CDR3 region is CASSVSGTGRAYEQYF. The CDR3 coding sequence is TGTGCCAGCAGCGTGTCCGGGACAGGGAGAGCCTACGAGCAGTACTTC. The rearrangement uses TRBV7-9 and TRBJ2-7; TRBD1 aligns across 9 bases. The CDR3 totals 16 residues. CDR1 SEHNR and CDR2 FQNEAQ come from the germline V gene (reference sequence). Trimming took 5 bases from V and 2 from J; bases not matched to a gene: 10.